The 22 T cell receptor beta chains below come from one sample, sequenced in a study of T cells in localized non-small cell lung cancer. Generated by immunoSEQ multiplex PCR, the TCRdb table keeps only in-frame clones and is missing some. This sample has thousands of clones, with 20% found just once. The input for sequencing was lung tumor tissue, taken before any cancer treatment. The receptors derive from a male donor at least 60 years old with stage II lung adenocarcinoma.

The rearrangement joins TRBV5-1 to TRBJ1-1; tentative D call: TRBD1 (6 bases). V dropped 0 bases and J dropped 0 bases, with 18 bases sitting between them. CDR1 and CDR2 (germline): SGHRS, YFSETQ. This CDR3 has 18 amino acids. CDR3 in DNA: TGCGCCAGCAGCTTGGTGCCCCCCCGACAGGTCGTGAACACTGAAGCTTTCTTT. As protein: CASSLVPPRQVVNTEAFF.

This clone is categorized as medium-sized (0.01 to 0.1%). The V and J genes are TRBV6-8 and TRBJ1-2, with D tentatively TRBD1 (5 bases). V shed 4 bases and J shed 8 bases, with 29 bases lying between them. This CDR3 spans 18 amino acids. CDR1 MNHGY and CDR2 SAAAGT come from the germline V gene. The CDR3 nucleotides are TGTGCCAGCAGTTTACCCACGAAGAGAGGGGAGAACGCTCTAGGCTACACCTTC. Protein sequence: CASSLPTKRGENALGYTF.

This clone was seen more than once but under ten times. The gene calls are TRBV11-3 and TRBJ1-2; 8 bases agree with TRBD1. The V segment lost 5 bases and the J segment 1 base; nucleotides outside the gene matches: 9. Germline CDR1 and CDR2: SGHNT and YENEEA. This CDR3 is built from 16 residues. DNA of the CDR3: TGTGCCAGCAGCACCAGGGCCGACAGGGGTAACTATGGCTACACCTTC. Its protein is CASSTRADRGNYGYTF.

This clone was seen a few times. The rearrangement joins TRBV6-8 to TRBJ2-7; 9 bases agree with TRBD1. This CDR3 is built from 13 residues. V was pared by 7 bases and J by 2 bases, with 3 bases of the junction left unmatched. CDR1 is MNHGY, CDR2 SAAAGT, per germline. The CDR3 coding sequence is TGTGCCAGCATACAGGGGGCCCCCTACGAGCAGTACTTC. It is translated as CASIQGAPYEQYF.

This clone appeared a few times. V and J are TRBV6-8 and TRBJ2-5; 7 bases map to TRBD1. This CDR3 has 14 residues. CDR1 is MNHGY and CDR2 is SAAAGT in the germline V gene. Trimming at V came to 6 bases and at J to 9 bases, leaving 13 bases not matched to a gene. The chain's CDR3 is CASSSGPAQGAQYF. CDR3 nucleotide sequence: TGTGCCAGCAGCTCGGGACCGGCGCAGGGGGCCCAGTACTTC.

Judged by abundance, this clone is large. The chain combines TRBV11-3 with TRBJ2-1, with D perhaps being TRBD1 or TRBD2 (6 bases each). CDR1 is SGHNT and CDR2 is YENEEA in the germline V gene. The CDR3 loop spans 16 amino acids. The V end lost 3 bases, the J end lost 7 bases, and 19 bases lay between the germline ends. The CDR3 DNA sequence: TGTGCCAGCAGCTTGGAGGGGACATCGTATGATAATGAGCAGTTCTTC. Its protein product is CASSLEGTSYDNEQFF.

V is TRBV5-1 and J is TRBJ2-2, with D possibly being TRBD1 (6 bases). The V gene lost 3 bases and the J gene lost 1 base, with 10 bases spanning the gap. The CDR3 runs 15 residues. Germline loops: CDR1 SGHRS, CDR2 YFSETQ. The CDR3 nucleotides read TGCGCCAGCAGCTCGGGACACATGAACACCGGGGAGCTGTTTTTT. This codes for CASSSGHMNTGELFF.

In its sample, this clone is medium-sized (0.01 to 0.1%). This chain connects TRBV6-8 to TRBJ1-3; maybe TRBD1 (5 bases). The germline V gene encodes CDR1 MNHGY and CDR2 SAAAGT. CDR3 size: 17 residues. V shed 2 bases and J shed 0 bases, with 14 bases lying between them. As DNA, the CDR3 is TGTGCCAGCAGTTACACACAGGCCTACCACTCTGGAAACACCATATATTTT. Translation: CASSYTQAYHSGNTIYF.

This clone was found many times. This chain links TRBV11-3 with TRBJ1-2; D gene uncertain. V was cut by 2 bases and J by 4 bases, with 11 bases left in between. This CDR3 is 14 amino acids long. Germline CDR1 SGHNT, CDR2 YENEEA. The DNA for the CDR3 is TGTGCCAGCAGCTTAAGTGGCCGACCCTATGGCTACACCTTC. Translating it yields CASSLSGRPYGYTF.

The sample holds a few counts of this clone. The chain joins TRBV6-8 to TRBJ1-1, with a possible D match to TRBD1 (6 bases). Between the trimmed V and J ends, which lost 6 bases and 1 base, there was a span of 18 bases. The CDR3 consists of 16 residues. The germline CDR1 and CDR2 sequences are MNHGY and SAAAGT. The CDR3, as DNA: TGTGCCAGCAGGCGACAGGTAGGGTTGGGGAACACTGAAGCTTTCTTT. This sequence encodes CASRRQVGLGNTEAFF.

This clone ranks as large. The V and J genes are TRBV6-8 and TRBJ1-6, with D perhaps matching TRBD1 (6 bases). CDR1 and CDR2 (germline): MNHGY, SAAAGT. V was trimmed by 10 bases and J by 6 bases, leaving 13 bases between them. There are 13 residues in the CDR3. Written as DNA, the CDR3 is TGTGCCACTTCGGCAGGGGTTAATTCACCCCTCCACTTT. Residues: CATSAGVNSPLHF.

This clone was observed a few times. The rearrangement uses TRBV6-8 and TRBJ1-6; D is ambiguous. The CDR3 has 16 residues. Between the trimmed V and J ends, which lost 5 bases and 7 bases, there was a span of 18 bases. The germline V gene encodes CDR1 MNHGY and CDR2 SAAAGT. DNA of the CDR3: TGTGCCAGCAGTACCCATTCACGGAGGTGGAATTCACCCCTCCACTTT. Amino acids: CASSTHSRRWNSPLHF.

A few counts support this clone. This chain connects TRBV6-8 to TRBJ1-2, with a tentative D call TRBD1 (6 bases). The CDR3 contains 15 residues. V lost 5 bases to trimming and J lost 3 bases, with 16 bases between them. Germline loops: CDR1 MNHGY, CDR2 SAAAGT. CDR3 sequence: CASSDPRQEYYGYTF. The CDR3 DNA follows: TGTGCCAGCAGTGACCCTCGACAGGAATACTATGGCTACACCTTC.

The genes are TRBV11-3 and TRBJ2-7; D unclear. This CDR3 has 14 amino acids. CDR1 and CDR2 from the germline V gene are SGHNT and YENEEA. Trimming took 5 bases from V and 6 from J, leaving 17 bases between them. The CDR3 here is CASSPRAGETEQYF. CDR3 nucleotides: TGTGCCAGCAGCCCAAGGGCAGGCGAAACCGAGCAGTACTTC. Supplemented by reference TRBV11-3 and TRBJ2-7, the full variable domain reads EAGVVQSPRYKIIEKKQPVAFWCNPISGHNTLYWYLQNLGQGPELLIRYENEEAVDDSQLPKDRFSAERLKGVDSTLKIQPAELGDSAVYLCASSPRAGETEQYFGPGTRLTVT.

A few counts support this clone. CDR3 nucleotide sequence: TGTGCCAGCAGCTTCGATAACACATACAATGAGCAGTTCTTC. It specifies CASSFDNTYNEQFF. The chain couples TRBV11-3 to TRBJ2-1; no clear D gene. The CDR3 sequence is 14 residues long. Germline V lookup: CDR1 SGHNT, CDR2 YENEEA. V was cut by 3 bases and J by 4 bases, with 10 bases left in between.

A few counts support this clone. This sequence joins TRBV11-3 and TRBJ2-7; 7 nucleotides match TRBD1. V was pared by 3 bases and J by 3 bases, with 8 bases of the junction left unmatched. This CDR3 is built from 15 residues. Germline CDR1 and CDR2: SGHNT and YENEEA. CDR3 amino acids: CASSFLRDSSYEQYF. CDR3 DNA: TGTGCCAGCAGCTTCCTCAGGGACAGTAGCTACGAGCAGTACTTC.

The V gene is TRBV11-3, the J gene TRBJ1-3; a possible D gene is TRBD1 (6 bases). There are 15 residues in the CDR3. The ends were cut back, 2 bases at V and 1 base at J, with 9 bases in the middle. Germline values: CDR1 SGHNT, CDR2 YENEEA. CDR3 residues: CASSLTGPSGNTIYF. As DNA, the CDR3 is TGTGCCAGCAGCTTAACAGGGCCATCTGGAAACACCATATATTTT.

This clone was seen a few times. This chain's CDR3 is CASSPRETGNTEAFF. CDR3 sequence (DNA): TGTGCCAGCTCACCACGGGAGACAGGGAACACTGAAGCTTTCTTT. The chain joins TRBV18 to TRBJ1-1; D possibly corresponds to TRBD1 (6 bases). Per the germline V gene, CDR1 is KGHSH and CDR2 is LQKENI. There are 15 residues in the CDR3. V was trimmed by 1 base and J by 1 base, leaving 10 bases between them. Filled out from reference TRBV18 and TRBJ1-1, the complete variable domain reads NAGVMQNPRHLVRRRGQEARLRCSPMKGHSHVYWYRQLPEEGLKFMVYLQKENIIDESGMPKERFSAEFPKEGPSILRIQQVVRGDSAAYFCASSPRETGNTEAFFGQGTRLTVV.

The rearrangement uses TRBV25-1 and TRBJ2-5, with 12 positions matching TRBD2. V was clipped by 4 bases and J by 5 bases; unmatched bases: 5. Germline-derived CDR1 and CDR2 are MGHDK and SYGVNS. CDR3 length equals 15 residues. For the CDR3, the DNA is TGTGCCAGCAGTGTGACTAGCGGGGGAGGGGAGACCCAGTACTTC. Translated: CASSVTSGGGETQYF.

The chain has TRBV28 and TRBJ2-7; either TRBD1 or TRBD2 may supply D (7 bases each). Trimming pared 7 bases from V and 5 bases from J, leaving 24 bases between. There are 16 residues in the CDR3. Germline V gene sequence: CDR1 MDHEN, CDR2 SYDVKM. The CDR3 reads CASTQGGSQGRNEQYF. The CDR3 coding sequence is TGTGCCAGCACCCAGGGGGGGTCGCAGGGGAGAAACGAGCAGTACTTC.

The J gene is TRBJ2-3, the V gene TRBV6-8, with TRBD2 matching over 7 bases. The CDR3 loop spans 14 amino acids. V shed 5 bases and J 0 bases; nucleotides not matched to a gene: 2. CDR1 and CDR2 (germline): MNHGY, SAAAGT. The CDR3, as DNA: TGTGCCAGCAGTGGCGGGGGAAGCACAGATACGCAGTATTTT. It translates to CASSGGGSTDTQYF.

This clone was picked up a small number of times. The gene calls are TRBV11-3 and TRBJ2-1, with TRBD1 identical over 7 bases. The CDR3 totals 15 residues. The germline V gene has CDR1 SGHNT and CDR2 YENEEA. The trim removed 5 bases at V and 2 bases at J, leaving 6 bases unmatched. The CDR3 DNA reads TGTGCCAGCAGCCAGGGACAGATTACCTACAATGAGCAGTTCTTC. Translated: CASSQGQITYNEQFF.